This TCR beta chain was observed in a study of shared clonotypes between healthy human individuals. Study-level background: Three CD4 naive, three CD4 memory, two CD8 naive and one CD8 memory plate were used per donor.

Within Nashville, Tennessee resided all donors, each a Caucasian adult. There are 13 residues in the CDR3. Trimming removed 0 bases from V and 4 bases from J, with 5 bases in between. Germline V gene lookup returns CDR1 SGHRS and CDR2 YFSETQ. Only in-frame clones appear in the TCRdb table, and some are missing; sequencing was by immunoSEQ multiplex PCR. The data contain 600,000 to 750,000 clones, 55% to 75% of them singletons. With respect to this clone: Antigen unknown. Other DNA sequences from this sample encode an identical CDR3 as well.

Study-level findings and limits: Rarefaction demonstrated incomplete sorted-subset sequencing despite large depth. Only a few donors were included, so the genetic and exposure-history diversity represented was limited.

The sequencing input was memory CD4+ T cells sorted from blood. Noted subset: CD45RA-negative fraction. This chain links TRBV5-1 with TRBJ2-1; no clear D gene. The receptor was isolated from a woman aged 25-40 years in good health. The chain's CDR3 is CASSLVPYNEQFF. CDR3 coding DNA: TGCGCCAGCAGCTTGGTTCCTTACAATGAGCAGTTCTTC.